Detailed here is one TCR beta chain. Its antigen is unidentified. The CDR3 has 20 amino acids. V lost 6 bases to trimming and J lost 0 bases; unmatched junction nucleotides: 17. Germline V gene data show CDR1 as LNHDA and CDR2 as SQIVND (reference sequence). The sample originates from a study of cytomegalovirus exposure and HLA in healthy donors. As for the study in general: Earlier work reported 117 million unique TCR beta sequences from about 180 million T cells. General observations from the study: A prior analysis recorded that most TCR beta V segments were productive about 87% or about 30% of the time. Across HLA loci, a later analysis found differing TCR association rates, with DRB1 most and HLA-C fewest.

This PCR relied on a set of 60 Vbeta primers and 13 Jbeta primers. The authors' processing: In a later analysis, about 9.9 million of 75 million to 90 million unique beta chains occurred in at least two donors. Sequencing was performed with immunoSEQ multiplex PCR; in TCRdb, only in-frame clones are kept and a portion is missing. V and J calls and clone size follow that table, whereas D and trimming were derived from the DNA. This repertoire shows around 67,000 clones, approximately 60% found once; its top ten account for 3% to 3.5%. What was sequenced was PBMCs. This sequence was found in a woman aged 50 to 60 in good health and CMV-seronegative. The chain recombines TRBV19 with TRBJ1-4; TRBD1 agrees at 9 bases. For the CDR3, the DNA is TGTGCCAGTAGGATTCGATTTAGACAGGGGGAACCAACAACTAATGAAAAACTGTTTTTT. This translates into CASRIRFRQGEPTTNEKLFF.